This entry concerns a single TCR beta chain. The germline V gene has CDR1 SGHTA and CDR2 FQGNSA. This CDR3 is 16 amino acids long. V was shortened by 3 bases and J by 2 bases, with 14 bases between the two germline ends. The data were taken from a study of cytomegalovirus exposure and HLA in healthy donors. The study ran its PCR with 60 Vbeta and 13 Jbeta primers. Authors' data handling: Later work found 80 million or so unique TCR beta chains, with 9 million to 13 million shared. TCRdb's copy holds only in-frame clones and misses some; the assay was immunoSEQ multiplex PCR. Clonal size and the V and J genes are those of that table, whereas D and trimming came from the DNA. Among some 110,000 clones listed, around 62% were seen once.

The TCR sequence derives from a woman in her 40s in good health and CMV-seropositive. The V call is TRBV7-2, the J call TRBJ1-3; perhaps TRBD1 as D (6 bases). The sequenced material came from PBMCs. This chain's CDR3 is CASSLGGQLAGNTIYF. The CDR3 DNA sequence: TGTGCCAGCAGCTTGGGGGGGCAGCTCGCTGGAAACACCATATATTTT.